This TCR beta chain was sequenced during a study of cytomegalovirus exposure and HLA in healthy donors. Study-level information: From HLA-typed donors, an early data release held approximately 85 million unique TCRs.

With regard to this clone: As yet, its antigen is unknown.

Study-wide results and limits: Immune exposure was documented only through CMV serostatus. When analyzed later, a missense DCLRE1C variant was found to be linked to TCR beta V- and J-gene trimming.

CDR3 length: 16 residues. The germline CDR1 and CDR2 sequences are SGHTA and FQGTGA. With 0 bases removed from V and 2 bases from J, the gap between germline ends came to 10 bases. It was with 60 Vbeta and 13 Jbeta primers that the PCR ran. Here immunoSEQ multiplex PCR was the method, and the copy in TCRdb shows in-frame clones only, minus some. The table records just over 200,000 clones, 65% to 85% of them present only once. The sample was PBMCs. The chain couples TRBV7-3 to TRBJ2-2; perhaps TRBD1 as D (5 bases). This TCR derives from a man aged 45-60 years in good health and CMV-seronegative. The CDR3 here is CASSLTFGQNTGELFF. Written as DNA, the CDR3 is TGTGCCAGCAGCTTAACTTTTGGACAAAACACCGGGGAGCTGTTTTTT.